Below, 25 T cell receptor beta chains from the same sample are listed, as sequenced in a study of T cell repertoires in aging, cancer and after chemotherapy. Rearranged V-D-J TRB sequences were amplified with a mixed TRB-A/B primer pool. TCRdb processed the multiplex PCR reads anew with MiXCR; each CDR3 protein has one entry. The data contain some 9,000 distinct CDR3 sequences, roughly 39% of them seen just once; the ten biggest clones take up around 12%. TCR beta rearrangements were amplified from peripheral blood genomic DNA. Material for sequencing was blood. These receptors all come from a human donor with a solid tumor.

There are a few counts of this clonotype. This chain uses TRBV6-4 with TRBJ1-2; D ambiguous. V was trimmed by 0 bases and J by 4 bases, leaving 6 bases between them. This CDR3 has 13 residues. Per germline, CDR1 MRHNA and CDR2 SNTAGT. This CDR3 is CASSDSGSYGYTF. The CDR3 nucleotides are TGTGCCAGCAGTGACTCCGGCAGCTATGGCTACACCTTC.

This clonotype was picked up a small number of times. The chain uses TRBV5-6 and TRBJ2-5, with D possibly matching TRBD2 (5 bases). The germline V gene has CDR1 SGHDT and CDR2 YYEEEE. V lost 4 bases to trimming and J lost 2 bases, with 12 bases between them. This CDR3 is 14 amino acids long. The chain's CDR3 is CASSLRTYQETQYF. DNA for the CDR3: TGTGCCAGCAGCCTTAGGACTTATCAAGAGACCCAGTACTTC.

This clonotype appeared once. The chain is built from TRBV12-3 or TRBV12-4 and TRBJ2-7, with D possibly TRBD1 on 6 matching bases. The CDR3 runs 14 residues. V was pared by 6 bases and J by 6 bases, with 18 bases between. The CDR3 DNA is TGTGCCAGCAGCAGAGGGACAAGGGGCGGCGAGCAGTACTTC. Amino acids: CASSRGTRGGEQYF.

A word on this clonotype: A much larger clone differs by one base, so this may be a read error. V usage is TRBV11-3 and J usage is TRBJ2-7; no firm D call. Trimming removed 6 bases at V and 6 bases at J, with 18 bases between. Germline loops: CDR1 SGHNT, CDR2 YENEEA. The CDR3 has 14 amino acids. In nucleotides, the CDR3 is TGTGCCAGCAGTCGCGTGGGTAGCCCCAGCGAGCAGTACTTC. Translating it yields CASSRVGSPSEQYF.

The chain uses TRBV5-6 and TRBJ1-6, with a possible D match to TRBD1 (6 bases). CDR1 is SGHDT and CDR2 is YYEEEE in the germline V gene. The CDR3 contains 16 residues. V lost 3 bases, J lost 5 bases, and 15 bases lay in between. The CDR3 region is CASSSPGALNNSPLHF. The CDR3 nucleotides are TGTGCCAGCAGCTCACCGGGGGCTCTGAATAATTCACCCCTCCACTTT.

The CDR3 sequence: CASSQRERGGHTQYF. The DNA of the CDR3 is TGTGCCAGCAGCCAAAGGGAGCGGGGGGGCCATACGCAGTATTTT. The genes are TRBV11-2 and TRBJ2-3, with 10 nucleotides matching TRBD2. CDR1 SGHAT and CDR2 FQNNGV come from the germline V gene. The CDR3 extends over 15 amino acids. V was pared by 5 bases and J by 7 bases, with 9 bases of the junction left unmatched. Variable domain in full (rest from reference TRBV11-2 and TRBJ2-3): EAGVAQSPRYKIIEKRQSVAFWCNPISGHATLYWYQQILGQGPKLLIQFQNNGVVDDSQLPKDRFSAERLKGVDSTLKIQPAKLEDSAVYLCASSQRERGGHTQYFGPGTRLTVL.

This clonotype was picked up a small number of times. V is TRBV24-1 and J is TRBJ2-2, with D tentatively TRBD1 or TRBD2 (5 bases each). The CDR3 loop spans 17 amino acids. Trimming cost V 2 bases and J 0 bases, with 12 bases left between them. CDR1 and CDR2 (germline): KGHDR, SFDVKD. The CDR3 loop is CATSDWGGYTNTGELFF. The CDR3 coding sequence is TGTGCCACCAGTGATTGGGGCGGGTACACGAACACCGGGGAGCTGTTTTTT.

This clonotype is deemed medium-sized. The chain has TRBV11-3 and TRBJ2-3; 9 bases match TRBD1. Germline loops: CDR1 SGHNT, CDR2 YENEEA. The CDR3 sequence is 14 residues long. Trimming cost V 5 bases and J 5 bases; bases outside gene matches: 5. CDR3 in DNA: TGTGCCAGCAGCCGAAGGGACAGGGAAGATACGCAGTATTTT. Protein sequence: CASSRRDREDTQYF.

There are a few counts of this clonotype. The chain employs TRBV6-5 and TRBJ2-1, with a tentative D call TRBD2 (5 bases). The germline V gene encodes CDR1 MNHEY and CDR2 SVGAGI. There are 13 residues in the CDR3. With 8 bases removed from V and 9 bases from J, the gap between germline ends came to 17 bases. CDR3: CASWAGDFGEQFF. As DNA, the CDR3 is TGTGCCAGCTGGGCGGGCGATTTTGGTGAGCAGTTCTTC.

This clonotype was detected only a few times. The chain carries TRBV29-1 and TRBJ1-3, with D unclear. V gave up 2 bases and J gave up 0 bases, with 8 bases separating them. Germline V gives CDR1 SQVTM, CDR2 ANQGSEA. CDR3 length: 14 residues. The CDR3 bases are TGCAGCGTTGAATGGCGGGACTCTGGAAACACCATATATTTT. This encodes CSVEWRDSGNTIYF. Full variable domain (outside the CDR3, taken from reference TRBV29-1 and TRBJ1-3): SAVISQKPSRDICQRGTSLTIQCQVDSQVTMMFWYRQQPGQSLTLIATANQGSEATYESGFVIDKFPISRPNLTFSTLTVSNMSPEDSSIYLCSVEWRDSGNTIYFGEGSWLTVV.

The V gene is TRBV6-5, the J gene TRBJ2-7; TRBD1 matches at 7 bases. The trim removed 6 bases at V and 7 bases at J, leaving 9 bases unmatched. This CDR3 comprises 13 residues. Looked up from germline, CDR1 is MNHEY and CDR2 is SVGAGI. CDR3 nucleotide sequence: TGTGCCAGCAGACGGACAGGTTCAATGGAGCAGTACTTC. It is translated as CASRRTGSMEQYF.

This clonotype was counted only a few times. The V call is TRBV11-3, the J call TRBJ1-5; tentatively, D is TRBD1 (5 bases). Germline V gene lookup returns CDR1 SGHNT and CDR2 YENEEA. V shed 5 bases and J shed 5 bases, with 10 bases lying between them. This CDR3 is 13 amino acids long. The CDR3 loop is CASSLLQDQPQHF. CDR3 DNA: TGTGCCAGCAGCCTACTACAGGATCAGCCCCAGCATTTT.

Worth noting for this clonotype: At one end the junction does not follow the germline gene, possibly because of a read error. The chain is built from TRBV6-1 and TRBJ1-5; D may be TRBD1 (5 bases). The CDR3 covers 15 residues. Germline lookup yields CDR1 MNHNS and CDR2 SASEGT. The CDR3 coding sequence is TGTGCCATCAGTGACGCCGGGACGCTGGTTCGAGCCCAGCATTTT. It encodes CAISDAGTLVRAQHF.

The chain carries TRBV15 and TRBJ2-7, with a tentative D call TRBD2 (5 bases). Germline V lookup: CDR1 LNHNV, CDR2 YYDKDF (reference sequence). Trimming left V 2 bases short and J 4 bases short, with 9 bases between. This CDR3 spans 13 amino acids. The CDR3 reads CATSRLGLYEQYF. The CDR3 region has the DNA TGTGCCACCAGCAGACTAGGACTGTACGAGCAGTACTTC.

This chain connects TRBV29-1 to TRBJ2-7, with 8 bases lining up with TRBD1. Germline CDR1 SQVTM, CDR2 ANQGSEA. Trimming cost V 4 bases and J 3 bases; bases outside gene matches: 5. CDR3 size: 13 residues. This chain's CDR3 is CSVADRAYYEQYF. The CDR3 DNA reads as TGCAGCGTTGCGGACAGGGCTTACTACGAGCAGTACTTC.

The chain employs TRBV18 and TRBJ1-1; D call uncertain. Germline CDR1 reads KGHSH; CDR2 reads LQKENI. V dropped 2 bases and J dropped 2 bases, with 9 bases sitting between them. The CDR3 runs to 14 residues. CDR3 region: CASSPRSGNTEAFF. The DNA for the CDR3 is TGTGCCAGCTCACCAAGATCAGGAAACACTGAAGCTTTCTTT.

By sample share, this clonotype is medium-sized. CDR3 DNA sequence: TGCAGCGGGCGGGGACAGGGGGCTTCCGGGGAGCTGTTTTTT. As protein: CSGRGQGASGELFF. This rearrangement joins TRBV29-1 to TRBJ2-2; 12 bases are a match to TRBD1. CDR1 SQVTM and CDR2 ANQGSEA come from the germline V gene. The CDR3 sequence is 14 residues long. Germline trimming cut 7 bases from V and 6 bases from J; bases unmatched to any gene: 6.

The genes are TRBV5-5 and TRBJ1-2; D is uncertain. This CDR3 contains 15 residues. V was trimmed by 4 bases and J by 4 bases, leaving 17 bases between them. The germline V gene has CDR1 SGHKS and CDR2 YYEKEE (reference sequence). The CDR3 sequence is CASSEGGSTFYGYTF. The CDR3 coding sequence is TGTGCCAGCAGCGAGGGTGGCAGCACGTTCTATGGCTACACCTTC.

This clonotype has a handful of counts. This chain connects TRBV6-5 to TRBJ1-1; D remains ambiguous. Between the trimmed V and J ends, which lost 6 bases and 5 bases, there was a span of 13 bases. CDR3 size: 13 residues. Germline V gives CDR1 MNHEY, CDR2 SVGAGI. CDR3 coding DNA: TGTGCCAGCAGCTCCAAAGTGCGGACTGAAGCTTTCTTT. The encoded protein is CASSSKVRTEAFF.

This chain's CDR3 is CASSMTSGSSYEQYF. In DNA, the CDR3 is TGTGCCAGCAGTATGACTAGCGGGAGCTCCTACGAGCAGTACTTC. The chain is built from TRBV6-1 and TRBJ2-7; 12 nucleotides match TRBD2. V lost 5 bases to trimming and J lost 0 bases; unmatched junction nucleotides: 2. Germline assignment: CDR1 MNHNS and CDR2 SASEGT. The CDR3 runs 15 residues.

This chain joins TRBV6-1 and TRBJ1-6; TRBD1 is a possible D gene (5 bases). There are 16 residues in the CDR3. CDR1 MNHNS and CDR2 SASEGT come from the germline V gene. Between the trimmed V and J ends, which lost 7 bases and 6 bases, there was a span of 19 bases. This chain's CDR3 is CASNLRGLPVNSPLHF. CDR3 DNA sequence: TGTGCCAGCAACCTGAGGGGCCTCCCGGTTAATTCACCCCTCCACTTT.

The CDR3 protein is CATISDRGYNEQFF. The CDR3 region has the DNA TGTGCCACTATATCGGACAGGGGCTACAATGAGCAGTTCTTC. The V gene is TRBV19, the J gene TRBJ2-1; TRBD1 matches 9 bases. CDR1 is LNHDA and CDR2 is SQIVND in the germline V gene (reference sequence). The trim removed 10 bases at V and 3 bases at J, leaving 7 bases unmatched. The CDR3 contains 14 residues.

The chain employs TRBV11-3 and TRBJ2-7, with unresolved D. CDR3 size: 17 residues. Per the germline V gene, CDR1 is SGHNT and CDR2 is YENEEA. The V end was cut by 5 bases, the J end by 3 bases, with 23 bases between. CDR3 region: CASSNSLGRHPGYEQYF. CDR3 bases: TGTGCCAGCAGCAATTCCCTGGGCCGACACCCCGGCTACGAGCAGTACTTC.

This chain uses TRBV6-1 with TRBJ2-7, with D tentatively TRBD1 (5 bases). Trimming removed 5 bases at V and 3 bases at J, with 14 bases between. The CDR3 spans 14 residues. Germline V gives CDR1 MNHNS, CDR2 SASEGT. The CDR3 protein is CASSHTREVYEQYF. CDR3 nucleotide sequence: TGTGCCAGCAGTCACACCAGGGAAGTCTACGAGCAGTACTTC.

The V call is TRBV5-1, the J call TRBJ1-1; the D is unclear. The CDR3 contains 13 residues. The V end lost 0 bases, the J end lost 1 base, and 4 bases lay between the germline ends. Germline-derived CDR1 and CDR2 are SGHRS and YFSETQ. The DNA of the CDR3 is TGCGCCAGCAGCTTGGGTCCGAACACTGAAGCTTTCTTT. Protein sequence: CASSLGPNTEAFF.